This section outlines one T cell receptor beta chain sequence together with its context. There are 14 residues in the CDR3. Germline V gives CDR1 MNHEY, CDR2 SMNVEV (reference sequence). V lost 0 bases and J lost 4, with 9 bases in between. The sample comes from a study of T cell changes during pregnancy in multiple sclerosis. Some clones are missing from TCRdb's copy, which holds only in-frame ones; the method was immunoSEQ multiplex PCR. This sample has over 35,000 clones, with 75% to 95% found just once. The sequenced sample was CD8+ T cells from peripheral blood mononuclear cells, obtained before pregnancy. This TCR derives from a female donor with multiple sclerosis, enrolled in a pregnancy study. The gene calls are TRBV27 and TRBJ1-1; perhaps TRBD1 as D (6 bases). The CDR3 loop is CASSLSSGATEAFF. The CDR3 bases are TGTGCCAGCAGTTTATCTTCAGGGGCCACTGAAGCTTTCTTT.